This entry lists 28 T cell receptor beta chains sequenced from one sample in a study of tumor and adjacent non-tumor tissue in lung cancer. RNA was extracted from bulk tissue without any cell sorting. Three rounds of nested PCR, following a modified ARM-PCR protocol, produced the TCRbeta library. TCRdb re-analysed the multiplex PCR reads in MiXCR, keeping a single row per CDR3 protein. The table has 60,000 to 95,000 distinct CDR3 sequences, roughly 80% seen once. Specimen: lung tumor tissue. The receptor source for this set is a woman between 50 and 59 years old with non-small cell lung cancer.

A remark on this clonotype: Since no conserved phenylalanine or tryptophan closes the CDR3, a read error is the likely cause. The chain couples TRBV7-8 to TRBJ2-1; 10 bases line up with TRBD2. In germline, CDR1 is SGHVS, CDR2 FQNEAQ. This CDR3 is built from 15 residues. The junction had 5 bases not matched to a gene; V was cut back by 3 bases and J by 6 bases. CDR3: CASSFQAGGPNEQFS. In DNA, the CDR3 is TGTGCCAGCAGCTTCCAAGCGGGAGGGCCCAATGAGCAGTTCTCC.

Notes on this clonotype: One junction end disagrees with the germline gene, perhaps due to a read error. The gene calls are TRBV6-5 and TRBJ2-5; D is ambiguous. Germline CDR1 reads MNHEY; CDR2 reads SVGAGI. This CDR3 comprises 16 residues. CDR3 nucleotides: TGTACCAGCAGTCATTTCCCGGCCAGGTTCCAAGAGACCCAGTACTTC. This codes for CTSSHFPARFQETQYF.

The chain links TRBV4-1 to TRBJ2-5; tentative D call: TRBD2 (5 bases). V lost 6 bases and J 9 bases, leaving 17 bases between the germline ends. The V gene's germline CDR1 is MGHRA and CDR2 YSYEKL. This CDR3 is 13 amino acids long. Written as DNA, the CDR3 is TGCGCCAGCAGTTCCCTAGGATGGGAGTCCCAGTACTTC. Amino acids: CASSSLGWESQYF.

As for this clonotype: The CDR3 end shows no conserved phenylalanine or tryptophan, and so a read error is likely. No DNA is shown, since the ends of the CDR3 on it are uncertain; the CDR3 is the one TCRdb lists. This sequence joins TRBV4-1 and TRBJ1-2; the table names TRBD1, a call not compared with the DNA. Germline assignment: CDR1 MGHRA and CDR2 YSYEKL. 16 amino acids form the CDR3, both terminal residues included. CDR3 amino acids: CASSQQTAGHIYGYAL.

The chain employs TRBV5-1 and TRBJ2-7, with D unclear. The ends were cut back, 9 bases at V and 10 bases at J, with 20 bases in the middle. CDR1 and CDR2 from the germline V gene are SGHRS and YFSETQ. The length of the CDR3 is 12 residues. The CDR3 protein is CANNLDLVPQYF. The DNA for the CDR3 is TGCGCCAACAACTTGGATCTAGTCCCCCAGTACTTC.

For this clonotype: Germline is not matched at one junction end, which may reflect a read error. J is TRBJ2-1 and V is TRBV10-3, with 7 positions matching TRBD1. The CDR3 is 14 residues long. From germline, CDR1 is ENHRY and CDR2 SYGVKD. This chain's CDR3 is CVISGQVQNNEQFF. The CDR3 bases are TGTGTCATCAGTGGACAGGTACAAAACAATGAGCAGTTCTTC.

Comment on this clonotype: Its ends do not fully match the called genes, so a read error is possible. The chain combines TRBV12-3 or TRBV12-4 with TRBJ2-6; 9 positions match TRBD1. The CDR3 is 19 residues long. CDR3: CANSARTGAGLSWANVLTF. The CDR3 bases are TGTGCCAACAGTGCTCGGACAGGGGCTGGGCTCTCTTGGGCCAACGTCCTGACTTTC.

With respect to this clonotype: Relative to the germline gene, one junction end is altered; a read error may explain this. The CDR3 sequence: CASIPDNWLGTQYF. CDR3 nucleotides: TGTGCCAGCATCCCAGACAACTGGCTGGGTACGCAGTATTTT. The V gene is TRBV10-2, the J gene TRBJ2-3, with unresolved D. The CDR3 has 14 amino acids. Germline CDR1 is WSHSY and CDR2 is SAAADI.

A note on this clonotype: One junction end disagrees with the germline gene, perhaps due to a read error. The chain joins TRBV29-1 to TRBJ1-4; D unresolved. The germline gives CDR1 SQVTM, CDR2 ANQGSEA. This CDR3 is built from 13 residues. The chain's CDR3 is CSVRYTFNEQLFF. The CDR3 DNA follows: TGCAGCGTCAGGTACACCTTTAATGAACAACTGTTTTTT.

About this clonotype itself: The junction differs from germline at one of its ends, possibly a read error. The chain joins TRBV11-2 to TRBJ2-1; D remains unclear. TRBJ2-7 matches the DNA end more closely, so the J call is doubtful. This CDR3 contains 13 residues. Germline CDR1 SGHAT, CDR2 FQNNGV. Here the CDR3 reads CTSSLTLYNEQYF. In DNA, the CDR3 is TGTACCAGCAGCTTGACTCTCTACAATGAGCAGTACTTC.

Remarks on this clonotype: The junction shows a germline mismatch at one end, possibly a read error. The gene calls are TRBV29-1 and TRBJ2-7; D possibly matches TRBD1 or TRBD2 (5 bases each). The CDR3 consists of 14 residues. Germline-derived CDR1 and CDR2 are SQVTM and ANQGSEA. In DNA form, the CDR3 reads TGCAGCGTTGGGGGGACGGGGAGCTCCTACGAGCACTACTTC. Encoded protein: CSVGGTGSSYEHYF.

Turning to this clonotype: This may stem from a read error, because a much larger clone lies one nucleotide away. CDR3 in amino acids: CASSLWDRRDDYTF. CDR3 bases: TGTGCCAGCAGCTTGTGGGACAGACGGGATGACTACACCTTC. This rearrangement joins TRBV5-4 to TRBJ1-2; TRBD1 aligns across 7 bases. This CDR3 spans 14 amino acids. Germline lookup yields CDR1 SGHNT and CDR2 YYREEE (reference sequence). J lost 10 bases, V lost 1 base, and 10 bases had no gene match. The full variable domain, in which reference TRBV5-4 and TRBJ1-2 provide the parts outside the CDR3, is ETGVTQSPTHLIKTRGQQVTLRCSSQSGHNTVSWYQQALGQGPQFIFQYYREEENGRGNFPPRFSGLQFPNYSSELNVNALELDDSALYLCASSLWDRRDDYTFGSGTRLTVV.

As concerns this clonotype: One junction end does not reproduce the germline sequence, and a read error may be involved. V gene TRBV5-6 combines with J gene TRBJ1-4; D unclear. CDR3 length equals 14 residues. The V gene's germline CDR1 is SGHDT and CDR2 YYEEEE. The chain's CDR3 is CASTTGRLEEKLLF. CDR3 bases: TGTGCCAGCACCACTGGGAGGTTGGAAGAAAAACTGTTATTT.

This clonotype has a handful of counts. One end of the junction is discordant with germline, which a read error may explain. The rearrangement links TRBV9 to TRBJ2-5, with TRBD2 identical over 8 bases. This CDR3 has 14 amino acids. CDR1 and CDR2 (germline): SGDLS, YYNGEE. The CDR3 coding sequence is TGTGCCAGCAGCGGGGGACTAGACGTGAAGACTCAGTACTTC. As protein: CASSGGLDVKTQYF.

This chain uses TRBV29-1 with TRBJ2-3; the D call may be TRBD1 or TRBD2 (6 bases each). Germline V gene lookup returns CDR1 SQVTM and CDR2 ANQGSEA. The length of the CDR3 is 15 residues. CDR3 region: CNGGVDTSLTDTQYF. In nucleotides, the CDR3 is TGCAACGGGGGCGTCGACACGTCCCTTACAGATACGCAGTATTTT.

In its sample, this clonotype was seen many times. The chain links TRBV30 to TRBJ2-1; 9 nucleotides line up with TRBD1. The CDR3 has 16 amino acids. The J segment lost 6 bases and the V segment lost 2 bases, leaving 11 bases of the junction unmatched. Germline CDR1 is GTSNPN and CDR2 is SVGIG (reference sequence). CDR3 sequence (DNA): TGTGCCTGGAGTCAACCCGGGACAGGGAGGGGCAATGAGCAGTTCTTC. It encodes CAWSQPGTGRGNEQFF.

This clonotype was recorded at least ten times. The chain couples TRBV5-4 to TRBJ2-7; 7 bases align to TRBD1. Unmatched junction bases numbered 8, after V lost 0 bases and J lost 2 bases. CDR1 and CDR2 from the germline V gene are SGHNT and YYREEE (reference sequence). The CDR3 length is 16 residues. CDR3 region: CASSLAASDRAYEQYF. The DNA of the CDR3 is TGTGCCAGCAGCTTGGCCGCCTCTGACAGGGCCTACGAGCAGTACTTC.

In regard to this clonotype: This CDR3 fails to terminate in the conserved phenylalanine or tryptophan, so it likely reflects a read error. The genes are TRBV7-8 and TRBJ2-7; no clear D gene. The CDR3 has 14 residues. V was pared by 5 bases and J by 2 bases, with 13 bases between. Germline lookup yields CDR1 SGHVS and CDR2 FQNEAQ. Here the CDR3 DNA reads TGTGCCAGCAGCCCTAGTTACGCACCCTACGAGCAGTACTTA. Residues: CASSPSYAPYEQYL.

The sample holds a few counts of this clonotype. This CDR3 is missing its conserved last phenylalanine or tryptophan, likely due to a read error. This chain joins TRBV6-2 or TRBV6-3 and TRBJ1-5; maybe TRBD1 (6 bases). This CDR3 comprises 18 residues. The ends were cut back, 0 bases at V and 2 bases at J, with 17 bases in the middle. The V gene's germline CDR1 is MNHEY and CDR2 SVGEGT. The CDR3 reads CASSYSNGQRAGNQPQHY. The CDR3 DNA follows: TGTGCCAGCAGTTACTCGAATGGACAGCGAGCCGGCAATCAGCCCCAGCATTAT.

Points on this clonotype: At one of its ends the junction is not consistent with the germline gene, which may arise from a read error. This chain uses TRBV6-5 with TRBJ1-3, with 8 bases that match TRBD1. This CDR3 spans 17 amino acids. The V gene's germline CDR1 is MNHEY and CDR2 SVGAGI. The CDR3 DNA reads as TGCGCCAGCAGTATCACCTTGACAGGGGCCTCTGGAAACACCATATATTTT. It encodes CASSITLTGASGNTIYF.

This clonotype occurred many times. The chain is built from TRBV6-1 and TRBJ2-7, with D unclear. CDR3 size: 14 residues. The germline gives CDR1 MNHNS, CDR2 SASEGT. Trimming removed 3 bases from V and 0 bases from J, with 9 bases in between. CDR3 protein: CASSEAYRSYEQYF. CDR3 DNA sequence: TGTGCCAGCAGTGAGGCCTACCGCTCCTACGAGCAGTACTTC.

Regarding this clonotype: One junction end does not reproduce the germline sequence, and a read error may be involved. This rearrangement joins TRBV6-1 to TRBJ2-2, with D perhaps given as TRBD1 or TRBD2 (5 bases each). CDR3 length: 16 residues. Germline values: CDR1 MNHNS, CDR2 SASEGT. This CDR3 reads CASNPLGTTSTGELFF. The DNA for the CDR3 is TGTGCTAGCAACCCCCTGGGGACCACTAGCACCGGGGAGCTGTTTTTT.

This rearrangement joins TRBV28 to TRBJ1-1, with no clear D. The length of the CDR3 is 16 residues. CDR1 is MDHEN, CDR2 SYDVKM, per germline. CDR3 DNA sequence: TGTACCAACAGTTTATTGGGGAGGAGTGTCAACACTGAAGCTTTCTTT. The encoded protein is CTNSLLGRSVNTEAFF.

Concerning this clonotype: One end of the junction fails to match germline, which may point to a read error. V and J are TRBV12-3 or TRBV12-4 and TRBJ1-1; 8 nucleotides match TRBD1. The CDR3 consists of 15 residues. The CDR3 nucleotides are TGTGCCAGCTGTTTCCGACAGGGGCAGAACACTGAAGCTTTCTTT. This codes for CASCFRQGQNTEAFF.

The rearrangement links TRBV7-9 to TRBJ2-3; D gene uncertain. The germline V gene encodes CDR1 SEHNR and CDR2 FQNEAQ (reference sequence). The V end lost 5 bases, the J end lost 5 bases, and 20 bases lay between the germline ends. The CDR3 runs 16 residues. This chain's CDR3 is CASSRPGTPTIDTQYF. In DNA form, the CDR3 reads TGTGCCAGCAGCCGTCCGGGTACACCCACCATAGATACGCAGTATTTT.

In its sample, this clonotype was seen once. The CDR3 nucleotides read TGCGCCAGCAGCTTGGCTCCGAGGATCCAGGGGTTGAACACTGAAGCTTTCTTT. It specifies CASSLAPRIQGLNTEAFF. The rearrangement joins TRBV5-1 to TRBJ1-1, with a weak D call TRBD1 (6 bases). The V end was cut by 0 bases, the J end by 0 bases, with 18 bases between. This CDR3 spans 18 amino acids. Germline CDR1 and CDR2: SGHRS and YFSETQ. Filled out from reference TRBV5-1 and TRBJ1-1, the complete variable domain reads KAGVTQTPRYLIKTRGQQVTLSCSPISGHRSVSWYQQTPGQGLQFLFEYFSETQRNKGNFPGRFSGRQFSNSRSEMNVSTLELGDSALYLCASSLAPRIQGLNTEAFFGQGTRLTVV.

This clonotype was seen once. This clone may be a read error of a much larger clone one base away. This chain links TRBV5-1 with TRBJ2-3; D unresolved. The CDR3 length is 12 residues. Per the germline V gene, CDR1 is SGHRS and CDR2 is YFSETQ. The CDR3 here is CASSNLPDTQNF. CDR3 sequence (DNA): TGCGCCAGTAGCAACCTTCCGGATACGCAGAATTTT.

The chain uses TRBV5-1 and TRBJ2-2; maybe TRBD1 (5 bases). This CDR3 spans 17 amino acids. V was trimmed by 4 bases and J by 0 bases, leaving 16 bases between them. Germline CDR1 reads SGHRS; CDR2 reads YFSETQ. The CDR3 DNA reads as TGCGCCAGCAGCGAAAACTCCCGGACATCGAACACCGGGGAGCTGTTTTTT. Protein product: CASSENSRTSNTGELFF.